This T cell receptor beta chain was captured in a study of cytomegalovirus exposure and HLA in healthy donors. Study at large: An early release of data contained tens of millions of unique TCRs, which came from HLA-typed donors. Regarding the study as a whole: A later analysis showed TCR association rates differing by HLA locus, peaking at DRB1 and lowest at HLA-C.

The PCR employed 60 Vbeta primers together with 13 Jbeta primers. In the authors' workflow: In a later analysis, 75 million to 95 million unique TCR beta chains included roughly 11 million shared by two or more donors. Sequencing used immunoSEQ multiplex PCR; TCRdb keeps in-frame clones, though not all of them. The V and J calls and clone size are taken from that table; D and trimming were inferred from the DNA. The sample consists of some 85,000 clones, roughly 84% of them appearing once. A word on this clone: Its antigen is not known.

The source of this sequence is a woman in her forties or fifties in good health and CMV-seronegative. The sample comprised PBMCs.

The CDR3 region is CASSQEPSGGLGEGTQYF. As DNA, the CDR3 is TGTGCCAGCAGCCAAGAACCTAGCGGGGGTTTGGGCGAGGGGACCCAGTACTTC. V usage is TRBV4-2 and J usage is TRBJ2-5, with 10 bases lining up with TRBD2. Trimming removed 0 bases from V and 7 bases from J; junction bases left unmatched: 14. The CDR3 extends over 18 amino acids. Germline values: CDR1 LGHNA, CDR2 YNFKEQ.